This T cell receptor beta chain appears in the sequencing data of a study of cytomegalovirus exposure and HLA in healthy donors (dated by TCRdb to 2015 to 2018). Regarding the complete study: In an earlier analysis of fewer than 750 of the donors, approximately 260 Gb of sequence data and roughly 100 million unique TCR beta sequences from 150 million to 200 million T cells were reported. Along with the roughly 710-subject first cohort, a separate validation cohort of some 130 different subjects was used. To decide whether each TCR beta V gene segment behaved as functional or pseudogenic, an earlier analysis of approximately 620 of the donors relied on high-throughput TCR beta sequencing. A later analysis re-analyzed previously published TCR beta repertoires from 666 donors and added high-resolution HLA genotyping to study TCR occurrence patterns. An early release covering roughly 640 HLA-typed donors comprised approximately 300 gigabases of sequencing data and approximately 85 million unique TCR sequences. Every repertoire in the discovery cohort had been generated on one and the same sequencing platform. Typing coverage varied by locus: 629-630 donors for A, B, C, DRB1 and DQB1; approximately 520 for DQA1; about 600 for DPA1; 450 to 480 for DPB1. HLA typing covered class I and class II loci at four-digit resolution. Among about 370 genotyped donors of the cohort, an average of approximately 240,000 unique TCR beta nucleotide sequences was sequenced per donor, of which about 18% were non-productive. The later analysis used no new phenotypic data to find candidate immune exposures, relying instead on TCR beta sequences and their occurrence across donors. To predict cytomegalovirus infection status, the study brought together high-throughput TCR immunosequencing, statistical association of individual TCRs with disease status, and machine learning. Of the 350 to 450 genotyped donors, 70% to 90% were placed in the genetic ancestry cluster associated with self-reported Caucasian donors. Because of strong linkage in the cohort, 5 or 6 DR-DQ haplotypes were treated as single units for association and clustering. The study used immunosequencing to profile the T cell repertoires of under 700 subjects and linked those repertoires to cytomegalovirus serostatus. The study was designed to test whether signatures of past pathogen exposure could be identified by cataloging public T cell receptors. Alongside the repertoire data, information on donor age, sex, ethnicity and CMV serostatus was compiled. In a later genetic analysis, genome-wide SNP genotypes for about 65% of the 666 donors were used, and that subset was treated as a discovery cohort. What the authors observed across the whole study: In the study, around 150 TCR beta chains were listed as associated with cytomegalovirus. According to a later analysis, TCR association rates differed among HLA loci, with DRB1 alleles showing the most associated TCRs and HLA-C alleles showing the fewest. Compared with the approximately 700-donor mean, donors in an Asian-associated ancestry cluster had fewer N-insertions in productive TCRs, according to a later genetic analysis. Most TCR sequences were observed very rarely across donors, whereas some public TCRs were present in many individuals. A further reported finding was that TCR beta sequences accurately predicted the HLA-A and HLA-B alleles for most subjects in the first cohort. A later analysis found that most CMV-associated TCR beta chains appeared HLA-restricted, with HLA associations seemingly driven largely by CMV exposure. In an earlier analysis of 450 to 750 of the donors, most TCR beta V segments appeared in productive rearrangements about 90% or about 30% of the time, broadly matching IMGT annotations. This cohort had only TCR beta chains sequenced, and the lack of alpha or paired-chain data limited which features could be detected. When HLA alleles, especially DR and DQ, strongly co-occurred, attributing TCR associations to individual alleles was difficult. For the cohort, immune exposure information was limited to CMV serostatus. Correlated functional status among segregating V segments might reflect linkage disequilibrium, but an unknown experimental factor could not be ruled out. Cytomegalovirus status was reported to be diagnosed by the classifier with high specificity and sensitivity in both the original and validation cohorts. Some IMGT-functional V segments, including TRBV6-2 and TRBV6-3, could not be distinguished by the 87-base-pair reads and were therefore excluded. Fewer than 20 rarely observed V segments, including chromosome 9 orphons, were excluded from the earlier analysis of a few hundred of the donors because counts were too low. A group of highly shared sequence variants was considered likely to be a technical artifact of the sequencing pipeline. In a later genetic analysis, a missense DCLRE1C variant was associated with V-gene and J-gene trimming of TCR beta chains, and the association was replicated in an independent cohort. In a later analysis, several top co-occurrence clusters were reported to appear linked to parvovirus B19, influenza, CMV and Epstein-Barr virus. Roughly uniform sequencing depth across donors was assumed in presence/absence analyses, although this assumption may not hold. At a false discovery rate of 0.05, a later analysis linked 15,000 to 20,000 TCR beta sequences to specific HLA alleles. Three of the identified cytomegalovirus-associated TCR beta chains were confirmed in vitro to be specific for cytomegalovirus antigens. Because HLA typing was unavailable for some donors at each locus, only the typed subset was used in association tests. According to the authors, the approach could potentially be generalized to other disease states and immunological phenotypes. In a later analysis, HLA-associated TCR beta chains were found to be more clonally expanded and to have lower generation probabilities than equally common non-associated chains.

The method behind the library was the immunoSEQ multiplex PCR assay. For the multiplex PCR, a mixture combining 60 forward primers for TCR Vbeta segments and 13 reverse primers for TCR Jbeta segments was used. Amplification of the CDR3 region of rearranged TCR beta genes was performed with a multiplex PCR assay on genomic DNA. Amplified TCR beta libraries were sequenced as 87-base-pair reads on the Illumina HiSeq System. The authors' analysis ran thus. A later analysis tallied around 87 million unique TCR beta chains across the 610 or so repertoires, and approximately 12 million of those chains were shared by two or more donors. A nearest-neighbor algorithm error-corrected the raw reads and collapsed the reads into unique sequences, merging closely related sequences to remove PCR and sequencing errors. CDR3 sequences were aligned to IMGT reference sequences to assign V, D and J gene segments. Each retained sequence needed at least a six-nucleotide match to both a V gene segment and a J gene segment. Rearrangements were classified as productive when the CDR3 lacked stop codons and remained in frame with V and J, and all other rearrangements were classified as non-productive. Following IMGT convention, CDR3 was defined as the stretch from the second conserved V-encoded cysteine to the conserved J-encoded phenylalanine. In an earlier analysis of some 550 of the donors, sequences lacking an unambiguous match to a single V gene segment were excluded. An earlier analysis of 587 of the donors called V segments functional above 56.7% productive rearrangements and segregating when the between-donor standard deviation exceeded 5%. To diagnose cytomegalovirus status from the catalog of TCR beta chain sequences, a statistical classification framework was built. V and J gene assignment, in a later analysis, came from comparing TCR nucleotide sequences with IMGT/GENE-DB human TR gene sequences. In a later analysis, CDR3 sequences and most-parsimonious VDJ recombination scenarios were assigned using the TCRdist pipeline. A later analysis defined each TCR beta chain by its CDR3 amino acid sequence plus V-gene family, and excluded reads lacking a unique V-gene family. In a later analysis, fewer than 600 highly shared, low-generation-probability nucleotide sequences were removed to address suspected cross-contamination and a sequencing artifact. A later analysis calculated a clonal expansion index for each public chain from normalized within-repertoire ranks of inferred template counts. In a later analysis, generation probabilities were computed with a VDJ recombination model fitted to out-of-frame rearrangements, and the resulting probabilities were checked against IGoR. Hypergeometric tests were used in a later analysis to score TCR-TCR, TCR-HLA and TCR-CMV co-occurrence, with a repertoire-size bias correction applied to the TCR pairs. In a later analysis, false discovery rates were estimated by permuting HLA or CMV assignments 20 times. A later analysis grouped co-occurring TCRs with DBSCAN, adding TCRdist sequence similarity when clustering within HLA-allele-positive subsets. For co-occurrence clustering, repertoires with fewer than 30,000 or more than 120,000 public chains were excluded, along with roughly five repertoires with anomalous nucleotide sharing. TCRdb took over this immuneACCESS table, retaining in-frame rearrangements with V and J assigned. Such tables are incomplete; in checked studies, under half of the missing clones stem from an unresolved V gene, and the remainder is unexplained. V and J calls and clone size are those listed in that table; D and trimming were worked out from the DNA. Across this sample there are about 200,000 clones, with about 80% seen only once. 1.5% to 2% of the sample goes to the ten largest clones.

A remark on this clone: Its recognized antigen is unknown. No much larger clone is present one base from it, and per-base qualities are unavailable.

In total, approximately 700 healthy bone marrow donors made up the cohort. At the time of sampling, all cohort members were nominally healthy, though unrecorded immune exposures were likely present. The donor tested CMV seronegative and was one of the 352 seronegative cohort members. A peripheral blood sample was provided by each donor, and peripheral blood mononuclear cells were used for TCR beta sequencing. Genomic DNA was extracted from the blood cell samples with the Qiagen DNeasy Blood Extraction Kit. Counted from cysteine to phenylalanine, this CDR3 has 15 amino acids. The kept DNA is CDR3 alone, 45 bases in frame from the first base. V loses 2 bases, J loses 0 bases, and the germline ends lie 11 bases apart.

The sequencing input was PBMCs. This clonotype was obtained from a man in his late teens or twenties in good health and CMV-seronegative. Recombination joined TRBV23-1 with TRBJ2-7; TRBD1 is a weak D gene call, 5 bases matching. TRBV23-1 is an ORF for which the function is uncertain. The CDR3 sequence is CASSQGLQDSYEQYF. At the DNA level, the sequence is TGCGCCAGCAGTCAAGGGCTACAGGACTCCTACGAGCAGTACTTC.